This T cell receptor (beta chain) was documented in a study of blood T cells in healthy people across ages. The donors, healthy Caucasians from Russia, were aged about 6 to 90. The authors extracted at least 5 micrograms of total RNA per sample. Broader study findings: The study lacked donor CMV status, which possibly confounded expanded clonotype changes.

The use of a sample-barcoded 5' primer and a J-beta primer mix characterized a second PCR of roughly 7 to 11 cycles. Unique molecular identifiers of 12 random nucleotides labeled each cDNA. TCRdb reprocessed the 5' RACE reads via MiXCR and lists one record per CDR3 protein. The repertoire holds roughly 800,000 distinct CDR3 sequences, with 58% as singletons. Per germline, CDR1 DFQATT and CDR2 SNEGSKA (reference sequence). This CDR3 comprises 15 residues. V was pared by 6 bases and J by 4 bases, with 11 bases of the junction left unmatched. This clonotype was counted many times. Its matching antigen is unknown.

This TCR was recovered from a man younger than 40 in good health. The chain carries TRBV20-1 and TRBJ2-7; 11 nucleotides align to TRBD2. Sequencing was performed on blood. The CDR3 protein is CSASPTSGMRYEQYF. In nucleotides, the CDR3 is TGCAGTGCCTCCCCGACTAGCGGGATGAGGTACGAGCAGTACTTC.